This is a list of T cell receptor beta chains from one sample in a study of technical replicates of blood from a few donors. Assay used: immunoSEQ multiplex PCR; TCRdb lists only in-frame clones, some missing. The table includes roughly 80,000 clones, approximately 97% detected once. The sequencing input was T cells isolated from PBMCs. Receptors originate from a human donor in good health. Each CDR3 is given without its conserved first and last residue.

>TRBV7-6|TRBJ2-5
ASSATRAETQY
>TRBV6-5|TRBJ1-1
ASHRANTEAF
>TRBV6-5|TRBJ1-2
ASGDRSYYGYT
>TRBV6-5|TRBJ2-2
ASSLLAGENTGELF
>TRBV30|TRBJ1-1
AWSVAGVTEAF
>TRBV27|TRBJ1-2
ASSPTRHGYGYT
>TRBV6-1|TRBJ2-7
ATSTRSIYEQY
>TRBV2|TRBJ2-1
ASRGGNEQF
>TRBV7-9|TRBJ1-1
ASSTTGVTEAF
>TRBV7-9|TRBJ1-5
ASRAGTGRHQPQH
>TRBV6-1|TRBJ1-1
ASSGVTGSHTEAF
>TRBV19|TRBJ1-2
ASSRARTGENYGYT
>TRBV10-1|TRBJ2-1
ASSDGAGGSYEQF
>TRBV27|TRBJ1-1
ASSIPPPTENTEAF
>TRBV10-1|TRBJ2-7
ASSVGLSTGYEQY
>TRBV12-5|TRBJ1-5
ASGPGQGNQPQH
>TRBV28|TRBJ2-5
ASSYAGRQSKETQY
>TRBV21-1|TRBJ2-2
ASSKGGANPHGELF
>TRBV5-1|TRBJ2-3
ASSLEGLAGVSTDTQY
>TRBV11-2|TRBJ2-7
ASSLMTGIEQY
>TRBV27|TRBJ2-7
ASSFGGTAYEQY
>TRBV11-2|TRBJ1-4
ASSLFIDRGSGKLF
>TRBV2|TRBJ1-6
ASRGTGSSPLH
>TRBV4-2|TRBJ2-4
ASSQVSGGAKNIQY
>TRBV5-1|TRBJ2-7
ASRVSTGEGNEQY
>TRBV27|TRBJ2-3
ASSLSQLPLGTDTQY
>TRBV7-3|TRBJ1-2
ASSRTGGHGYT
>TRBV7-3|TRBJ2-5
ASSSGGVQQTQY
>TRBV7-2|TRBJ2-5
ASSLLPGTIGTQY
>TRBV7-9|TRBJ2-1
ASSLRIEVRHNEQF
>TRBV28|TRBJ1-5
ASTVLRGANQPQH
>TRBV4-1|TRBJ2-1
ASSPGWGLDYNEQF
>TRBV7-3|TRBJ2-3
ASSLTGLAGGPTDTQY
>TRBV6-6|TRBJ1-2
ASSYIGTGSYGYT
>TRBV4-2|TRBJ2-2
ASSQYGRGGPGELF
>TRBV2|TRBJ1-5
ASLNKDRGGQPQH
>TRBV7-9|TRBJ2-7
ASSGGVVSSYEQY
>TRBV2|TRBJ2-1
ASSVAGGYNEQF
>TRBV7-9|TRBJ2-1
ASSLASGRGYNEQF
>TRBV11-3|TRBJ1-1
ASSSRYMNTEAF
>TRBV6-4|TRBJ1-2
ASSTFGRPASYGYT
>TRBV6-5|TRBJ2-7
ASSYSSGLYEQY
>TRBV6-1|TRBJ1-5
ASMYTGPHQPQH
>TRBV7-9|TRBJ2-5
ASSVGLAVRETQY
>TRBV4-1|TRBJ1-5
ASSAYTRVSGNQPQH
>TRBV27|TRBJ2-3
ASSPLAGRSTDTQY
>TRBV27|TRBJ1-4
ASSASIRQDLF
>TRBV25-1|TRBJ2-5
ASSSTGSERETQY
>TRBV12-5|TRBJ2-7
ASPHLSAYEQY
>TRBV6-1|TRBJ2-7
ASSADELAGSSYEQY
>TRBV28|TRBJ2-7
ASSPRQGTSYEQY